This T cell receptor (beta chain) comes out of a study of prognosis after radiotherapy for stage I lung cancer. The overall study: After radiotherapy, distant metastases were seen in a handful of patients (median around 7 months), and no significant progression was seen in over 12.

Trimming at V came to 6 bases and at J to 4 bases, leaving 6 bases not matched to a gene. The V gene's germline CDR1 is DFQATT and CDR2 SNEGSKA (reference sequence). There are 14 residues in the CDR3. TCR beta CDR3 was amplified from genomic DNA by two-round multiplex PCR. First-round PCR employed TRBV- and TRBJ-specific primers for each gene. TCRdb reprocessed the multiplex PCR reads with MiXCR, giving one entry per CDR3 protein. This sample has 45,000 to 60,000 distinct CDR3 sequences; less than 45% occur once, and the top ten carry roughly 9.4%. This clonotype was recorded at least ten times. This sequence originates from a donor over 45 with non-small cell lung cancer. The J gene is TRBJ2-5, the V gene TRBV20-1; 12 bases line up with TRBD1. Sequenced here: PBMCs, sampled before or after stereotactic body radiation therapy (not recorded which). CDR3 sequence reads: CSATRDRGRETQYF. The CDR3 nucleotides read TGCAGTGCAACCCGGGACAGGGGGCGAGAGACCCAGTACTTC.